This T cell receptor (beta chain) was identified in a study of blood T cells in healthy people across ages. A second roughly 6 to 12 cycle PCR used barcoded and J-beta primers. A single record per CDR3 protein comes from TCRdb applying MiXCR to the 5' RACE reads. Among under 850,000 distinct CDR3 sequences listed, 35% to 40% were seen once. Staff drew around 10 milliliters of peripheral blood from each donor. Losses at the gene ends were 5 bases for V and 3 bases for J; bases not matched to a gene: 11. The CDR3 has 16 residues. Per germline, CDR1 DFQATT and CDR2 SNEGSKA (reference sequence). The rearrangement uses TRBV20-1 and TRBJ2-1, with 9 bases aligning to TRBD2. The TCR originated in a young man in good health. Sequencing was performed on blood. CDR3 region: CSAHYSGGPFYNEQFF. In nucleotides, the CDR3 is TGCAGTGCTCACTACAGCGGGGGGCCCTTCTACAATGAGCAGTTCTTC.